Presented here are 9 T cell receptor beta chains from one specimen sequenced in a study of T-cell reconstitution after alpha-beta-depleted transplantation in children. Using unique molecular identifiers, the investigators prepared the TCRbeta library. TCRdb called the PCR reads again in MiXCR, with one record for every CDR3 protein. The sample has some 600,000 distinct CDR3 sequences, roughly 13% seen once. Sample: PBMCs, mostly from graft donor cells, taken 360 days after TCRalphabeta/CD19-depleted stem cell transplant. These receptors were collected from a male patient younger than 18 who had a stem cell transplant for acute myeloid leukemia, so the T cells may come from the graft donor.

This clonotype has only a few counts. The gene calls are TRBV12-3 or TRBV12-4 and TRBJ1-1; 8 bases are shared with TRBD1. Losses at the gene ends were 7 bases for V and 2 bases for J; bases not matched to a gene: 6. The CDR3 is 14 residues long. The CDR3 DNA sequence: TGTGCCAGCACCAGGGACAGGATTAACACTGAAGCTTTCTTT. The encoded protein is CASTRDRINTEAFF.

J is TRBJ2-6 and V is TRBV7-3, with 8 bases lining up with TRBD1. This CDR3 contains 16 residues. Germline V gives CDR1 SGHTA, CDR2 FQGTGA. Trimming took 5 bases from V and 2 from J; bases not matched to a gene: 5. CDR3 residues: CASSLKQGAGANVLTF. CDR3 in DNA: TGTGCCAGCAGCCTAAAACAGGGGGCTGGGGCCAACGTCCTGACTTTC.

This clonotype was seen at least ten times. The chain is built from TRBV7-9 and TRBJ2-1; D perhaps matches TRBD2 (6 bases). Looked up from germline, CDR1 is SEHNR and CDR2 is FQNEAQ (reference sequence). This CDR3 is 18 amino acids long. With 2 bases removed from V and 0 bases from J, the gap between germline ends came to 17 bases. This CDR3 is CASSLSAGTQSSYNEQFF. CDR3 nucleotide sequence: TGTGCCAGCAGCTTATCCGCGGGAACCCAGAGCTCCTACAATGAGCAGTTCTTC.

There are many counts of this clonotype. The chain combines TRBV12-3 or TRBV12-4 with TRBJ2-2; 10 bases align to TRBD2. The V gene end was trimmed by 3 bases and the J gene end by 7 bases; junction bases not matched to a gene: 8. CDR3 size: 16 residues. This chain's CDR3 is CASSLSLAGDYGELFF. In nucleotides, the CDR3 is TGTGCCAGCAGTTTGAGCCTAGCGGGAGATTACGGGGAGCTGTTTTTT.

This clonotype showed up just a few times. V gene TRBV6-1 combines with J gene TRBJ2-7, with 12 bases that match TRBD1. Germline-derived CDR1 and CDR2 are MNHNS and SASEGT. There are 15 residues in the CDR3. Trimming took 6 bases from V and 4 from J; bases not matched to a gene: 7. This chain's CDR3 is CASSFGTGGYYEQYF. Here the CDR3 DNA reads TGTGCCAGCAGCTTTGGGACAGGGGGCTATTACGAGCAGTACTTC.

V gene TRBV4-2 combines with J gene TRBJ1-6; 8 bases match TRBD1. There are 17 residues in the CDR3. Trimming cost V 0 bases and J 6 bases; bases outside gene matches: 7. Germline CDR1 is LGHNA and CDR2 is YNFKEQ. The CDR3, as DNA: TGTGCCAGCAGCCAAGATGTTTTAACAGGGGGTAATTCACCCCTCCACTTT. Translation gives CASSQDVLTGGNSPLHF.

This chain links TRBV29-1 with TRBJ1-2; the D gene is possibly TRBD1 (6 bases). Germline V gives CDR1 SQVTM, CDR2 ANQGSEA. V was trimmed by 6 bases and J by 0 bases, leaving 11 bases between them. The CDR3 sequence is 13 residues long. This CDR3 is CSVETGANYGYTF. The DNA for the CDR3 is TGCAGCGTAGAGACAGGAGCTAACTATGGCTACACCTTC.

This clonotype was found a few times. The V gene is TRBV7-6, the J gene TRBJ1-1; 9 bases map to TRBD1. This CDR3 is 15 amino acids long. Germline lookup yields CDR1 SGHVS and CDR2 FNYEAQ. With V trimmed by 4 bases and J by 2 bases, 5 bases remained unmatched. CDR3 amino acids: CASSSHRGRNTEAFF. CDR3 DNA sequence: TGTGCCAGCAGCTCCCACAGGGGGCGAAACACTGAAGCTTTCTTT.

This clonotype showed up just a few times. The CDR3 loop is CASTLDRGVGYTF. DNA of the CDR3: TGTGCCAGCACCTTGGACCGGGGAGTGGGCTACACCTTC. This chain joins TRBV28 and TRBJ1-2, with D uncertain. The CDR3 is 13 amino acids. Trimming left V 7 bases short and J 8 bases short, with 17 bases between. Per germline, CDR1 MDHEN and CDR2 SYDVKM.